This T cell receptor beta chain was recovered during a study of blood T cell repertoires in COVID-19. Under the authors' procedure: Scientists estimated how many nucleated cells there were by amplifying reference gene primers. The repertoire was sequenced with immunoSEQ multiplex PCR; TCRdb's copy has only in-frame clones and lacks some. The DNA gave D and trimming, while V, J and clone size come from that table. In the table there are under 300,000 clones, roughly 91% of which are singletons. J lost 4 bases, V lost 4 bases, and 6 bases had no gene match. This CDR3 comprises 15 residues. Per the germline V gene, CDR1 is SGHNT and CDR2 is YYREEE (reference sequence). The age range of participants was 18 to 89 years, with residence in around 22 US areas.

Sequences were obtained from PBMCs or T cells enriched from blood (not recorded which). The sequence was collected from a woman aged 40 to 49 with acute COVID-19. This sequence joins TRBV5-4 and TRBJ1-2; 11 bases agree with TRBD1. The CDR3 region is CASSASGTGGYGYTF. The DNA for the CDR3 is TGTGCCAGCAGCGCGTCCGGGACAGGGGGCTATGGCTACACCTTC.